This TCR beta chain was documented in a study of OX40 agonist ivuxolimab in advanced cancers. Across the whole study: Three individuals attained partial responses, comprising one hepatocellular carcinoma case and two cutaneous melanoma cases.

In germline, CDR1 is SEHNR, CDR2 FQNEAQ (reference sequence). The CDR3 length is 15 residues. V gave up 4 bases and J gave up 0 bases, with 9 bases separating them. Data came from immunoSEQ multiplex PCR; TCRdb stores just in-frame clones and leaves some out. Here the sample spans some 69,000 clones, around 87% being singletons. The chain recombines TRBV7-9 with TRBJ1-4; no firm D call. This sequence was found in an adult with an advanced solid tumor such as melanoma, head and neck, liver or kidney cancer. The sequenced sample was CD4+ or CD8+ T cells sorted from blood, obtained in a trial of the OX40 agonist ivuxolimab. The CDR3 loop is CASSSETPTNEKLFF. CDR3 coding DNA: TGTGCCAGCAGCTCAGAGACACCAACTAATGAAAAACTGTTTTTT.